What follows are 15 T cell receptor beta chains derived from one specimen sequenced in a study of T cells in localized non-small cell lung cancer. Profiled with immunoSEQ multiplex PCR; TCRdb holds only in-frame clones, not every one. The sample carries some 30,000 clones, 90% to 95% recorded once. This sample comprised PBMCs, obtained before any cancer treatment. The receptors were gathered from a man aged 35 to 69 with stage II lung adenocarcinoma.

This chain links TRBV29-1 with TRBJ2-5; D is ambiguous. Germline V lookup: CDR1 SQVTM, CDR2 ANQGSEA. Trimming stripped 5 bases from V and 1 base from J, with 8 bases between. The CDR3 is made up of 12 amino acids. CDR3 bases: TGCAGCGTTTTCGGCTCCCAAGAGACCCAGTACTTC. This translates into CSVFGSQETQYF.

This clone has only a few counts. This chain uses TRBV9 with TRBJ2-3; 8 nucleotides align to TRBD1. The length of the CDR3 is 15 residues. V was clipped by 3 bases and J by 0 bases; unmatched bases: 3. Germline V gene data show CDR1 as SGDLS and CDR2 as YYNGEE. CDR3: CASSDRGASTDTQYF. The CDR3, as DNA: TGTGCCAGCAGCGACAGGGGGGCTAGCACAGATACGCAGTATTTT.

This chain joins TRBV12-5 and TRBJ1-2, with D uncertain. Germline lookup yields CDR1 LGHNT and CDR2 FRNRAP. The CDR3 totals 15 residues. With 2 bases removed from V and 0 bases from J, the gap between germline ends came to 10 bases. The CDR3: CASGLRSVANYGYTF. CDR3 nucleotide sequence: TGTGCTAGTGGTTTGCGGTCAGTAGCTAACTATGGCTACACCTTC.

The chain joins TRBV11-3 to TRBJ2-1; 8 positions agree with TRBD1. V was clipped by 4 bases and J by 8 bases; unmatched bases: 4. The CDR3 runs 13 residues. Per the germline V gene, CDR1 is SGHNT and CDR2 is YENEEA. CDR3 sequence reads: CASSYGQGDEQFF. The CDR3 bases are TGTGCCAGCAGCTATGGACAGGGCGATGAGCAGTTCTTC.

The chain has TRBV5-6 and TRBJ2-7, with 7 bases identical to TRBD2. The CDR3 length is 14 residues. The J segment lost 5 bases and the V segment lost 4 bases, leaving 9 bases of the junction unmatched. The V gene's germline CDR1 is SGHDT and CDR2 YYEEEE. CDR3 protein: CASSLGLIWDEQYF. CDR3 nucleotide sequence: TGTGCCAGCAGCCTGGGACTAATTTGGGACGAGCAGTACTTC.

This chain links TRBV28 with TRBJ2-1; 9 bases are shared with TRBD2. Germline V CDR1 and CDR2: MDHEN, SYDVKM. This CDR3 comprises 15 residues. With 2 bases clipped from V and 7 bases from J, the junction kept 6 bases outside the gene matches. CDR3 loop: CASSLIAGEGNEQFF. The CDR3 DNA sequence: TGTGCCAGCAGTTTAATAGCGGGAGAAGGAAATGAGCAGTTCTTC.

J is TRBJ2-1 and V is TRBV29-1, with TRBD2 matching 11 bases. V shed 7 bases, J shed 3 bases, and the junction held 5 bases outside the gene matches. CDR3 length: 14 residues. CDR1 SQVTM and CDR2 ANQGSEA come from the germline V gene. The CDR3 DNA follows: TGCAGCGCCCCTCTAGCGGGAGGCTACAATGAGCAGTTCTTC. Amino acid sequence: CSAPLAGGYNEQFF.

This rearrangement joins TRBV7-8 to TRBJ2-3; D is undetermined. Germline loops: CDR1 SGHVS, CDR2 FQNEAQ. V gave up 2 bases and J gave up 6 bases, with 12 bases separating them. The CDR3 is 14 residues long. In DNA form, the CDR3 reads TGTGCCAGCAGCTTACACCTCACCAGTGATACGCAGTATTTT. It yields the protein CASSLHLTSDTQYF.

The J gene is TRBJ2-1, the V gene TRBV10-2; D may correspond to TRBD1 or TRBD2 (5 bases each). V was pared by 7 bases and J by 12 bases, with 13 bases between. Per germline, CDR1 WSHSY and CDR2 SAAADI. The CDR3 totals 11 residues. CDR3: CASTLGRMQFF. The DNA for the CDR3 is TGCGCCAGCACCCTGGGACGGATGCAGTTCTTC.

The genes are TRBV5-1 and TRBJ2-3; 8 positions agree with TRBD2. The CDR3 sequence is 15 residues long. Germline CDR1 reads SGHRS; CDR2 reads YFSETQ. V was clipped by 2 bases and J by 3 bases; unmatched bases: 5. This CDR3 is CASSLSSGSTDTQYF. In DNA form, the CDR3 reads TGCGCCAGCAGCTTATCGAGCGGGAGTACAGATACGCAGTATTTT.

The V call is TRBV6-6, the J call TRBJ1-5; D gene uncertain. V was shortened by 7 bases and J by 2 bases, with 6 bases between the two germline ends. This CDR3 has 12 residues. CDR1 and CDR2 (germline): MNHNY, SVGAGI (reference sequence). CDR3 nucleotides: TGTGCCAGCATGTCAGGCAATCAGCCCCAGCATTTT. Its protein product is CASMSGNQPQHF.

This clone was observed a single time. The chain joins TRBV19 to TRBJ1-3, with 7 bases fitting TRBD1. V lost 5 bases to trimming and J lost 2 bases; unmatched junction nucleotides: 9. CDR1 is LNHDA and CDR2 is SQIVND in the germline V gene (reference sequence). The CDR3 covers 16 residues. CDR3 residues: CASSPTTGLAGNTIYF. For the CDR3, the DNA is TGTGCCAGTAGTCCAACGACAGGGCTTGCTGGAAACACCATATATTTT.

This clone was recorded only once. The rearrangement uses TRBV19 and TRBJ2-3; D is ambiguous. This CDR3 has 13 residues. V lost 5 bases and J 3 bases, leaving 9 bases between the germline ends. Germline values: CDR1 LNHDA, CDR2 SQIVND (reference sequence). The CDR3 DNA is TGTGCCAGTAGTTTTACCATTACAGATACGCAGTATTTT. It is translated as CASSFTITDTQYF.

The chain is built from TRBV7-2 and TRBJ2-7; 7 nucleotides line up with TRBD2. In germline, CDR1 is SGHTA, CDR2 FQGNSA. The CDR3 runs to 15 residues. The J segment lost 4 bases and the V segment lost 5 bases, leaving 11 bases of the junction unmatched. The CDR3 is CASSPSAGATYEQYF. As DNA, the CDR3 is TGTGCCAGCAGCCCTTCTGCGGGAGCGACTTACGAGCAGTACTTC.

The CDR3 reads CASRPGVAKNIQYF. CDR3 nucleotides: TGTGCCAGCAGACCCGGCGTAGCCAAAAACATTCAGTACTTC. The J gene is TRBJ2-4, the V gene TRBV4-2; D is uncertain. The V end lost 6 bases, the J end lost 0 bases, and 9 bases lay between the germline ends. The CDR3 is 14 amino acids. Germline CDR1 and CDR2: LGHNA and YNFKEQ.